The 13 T cell receptor beta chains in this list originate from one sample, sequenced in a study of T cell responses to AZD1222 COVID-19 vaccine. Only in-frame clones appear in the TCRdb table, and some are missing; sequencing was by immunoSEQ multiplex PCR. Of 110,000 to 150,000 clones in the sample, nearly 95% are singletons; the top ten hold 5.1%. The sequenced sample was peripheral blood, obtained on day 0 of AZD1222 vaccination. The receptors come from an adult in good health.

The V and J genes are TRBV30 and TRBJ1-1; the D is unclear. V was trimmed by 1 base and J by 1 base, leaving 7 bases between them. The germline CDR1 and CDR2 sequences are GTSNPN and SVGIG (reference sequence). There are 13 residues in the CDR3. The CDR3 protein is CAWSGLRNTEAFF. Written as DNA, the CDR3 is TGTGCCTGGAGTGGTCTGAGGAACACTGAAGCTTTCTTT.

This chain links TRBV6-5 with TRBJ2-7; no clear D. The germline gives CDR1 MNHEY, CDR2 SVGAGI. V lost 6 bases, J lost 5 bases, and 11 bases lay in between. There are 12 residues in the CDR3. For the CDR3, the DNA is TGTGCCAGCAGCTCCACGGGTCACGAGCAGTACTTC. It encodes CASSSTGHEQYF.

The chain employs TRBV30 and TRBJ2-5; no reliable D call. Germline V gives CDR1 GTSNPN, CDR2 SVGIG (reference sequence). V lost 1 base, J lost 0 bases, and 9 bases lay in between. CDR3 length: 14 amino acids. The DNA for the CDR3 is TGTGCCTGGAGTGGCGAAGCGTACCAAGAGACCCAGTACTTC. Protein sequence: CAWSGEAYQETQYF.

The chain couples TRBV5-1 to TRBJ1-1; 8 positions agree with TRBD1. The CDR3 length is 14 residues. The germline CDR1 and CDR2 sequences are SGHRS and YFSETQ. V was pared by 1 base and J by 4 bases, with 3 bases of the junction left unmatched. The CDR3 nucleotides are TGCGCCAGCAGCTTGACAGGGGGGAGCACTGAAGCTTTCTTT. It is translated as CASSLTGGSTEAFF.

V gene TRBV7-8 combines with J gene TRBJ2-1; D could derive from TRBD1 or TRBD2 (5 bases each). V was trimmed by 2 bases and J by 6 bases, leaving 17 bases between them. The germline CDR1 and CDR2 sequences are SGHVS and FQNEAQ. This CDR3 is built from 16 residues. The CDR3 coding sequence is TGTGCCAGCAGCTTATATGAGGGAATGGGGCGCAATGAGCAGTTCTTC. Protein sequence: CASSLYEGMGRNEQFF. Drawing the rest from reference TRBV7-8 and TRBJ2-1, the complete variable domain is GAGVSQSPRYKVAKRGQDVALRCDPISGHVSLFWYQQALGQGPEFLTYFQNEAQLDKSGLPSDRFFAERPEGSVSTLKIQRTQQEDSAVYLCASSLYEGMGRNEQFFGPGTRLTVL.

V is TRBV5-1 and J is TRBJ2-5; the D gene is possibly TRBD2 (6 bases). The CDR3 is 17 amino acids. Trimming removed 3 bases at V and 4 bases at J, with 22 bases between. CDR1 and CDR2 (germline): SGHRS, YFSETQ. The CDR3 sequence: CASSSQVSGSWGETQYF. Here the CDR3 DNA reads TGCGCCAGCAGCTCCCAGGTCAGCGGGTCTTGGGGAGAGACCCAGTACTTC.

This chain connects TRBV5-1 to TRBJ2-1, with 7 bases identical to TRBD1. Per the germline V gene, CDR1 is SGHRS and CDR2 is YFSETQ. Trimming took 0 bases from V and 7 from J; bases not matched to a gene: 4. This CDR3 is 14 amino acids long. In DNA form, the CDR3 reads TGCGCCAGCAGCTTGGACAGGGGCAAGAATGAGCAGTTCTTC. Protein sequence: CASSLDRGKNEQFF. The full variable domain, completed using reference TRBV5-1 and TRBJ2-1, is KAGVTQTPRYLIKTRGQQVTLSCSPISGHRSVSWYQQTPGQGLQFLFEYFSETQRNKGNFPGRFSGRQFSNSRSEMNVSTLELGDSALYLCASSLDRGKNEQFFGPGTRLTVL.

This sequence joins TRBV24-1 and TRBJ2-1; the match to TRBD2 covers 11 bases. The length of the CDR3 is 16 residues. The V gene end was trimmed by 3 bases and the J gene end by 4 bases; junction bases not matched to a gene: 4. The germline V gene encodes CDR1 KGHDR and CDR2 SFDVKD. DNA for the CDR3: TGTGCCACCAGTGATCGACTAGCGGGGTTTTACAATGAGCAGTTCTTC. Translating gives CATSDRLAGFYNEQFF.

The gene calls are TRBV6-5 and TRBJ1-1, with no clear D. Germline CDR1 reads MNHEY; CDR2 reads SVGAGI. V was cut by 5 bases and J by 1 base, with 8 bases left in between. The length of the CDR3 is 13 residues. The CDR3 sequence is CASSQWTNTEAFF. CDR3 coding DNA: TGTGCCAGCAGTCAGTGGACGAACACTGAAGCTTTCTTT.

The chain recombines TRBV28 with TRBJ1-4; no definite D call. The CDR3 runs to 12 residues. Trimming shortened V by 6 bases and J by 7 bases, and 9 bases separated the two germline ends. CDR1 and CDR2 (germline): MDHEN, SYDVKM. The CDR3 nucleotides read TGTGCCAGCAGCACCTTAGGTGAAAAACTGTTTTTT. Protein sequence: CASSTLGEKLFF.

The V and J genes are TRBV6-5 and TRBJ1-1; D is possibly TRBD1 (6 bases). CDR3 size: 15 residues. Germline V gives CDR1 MNHEY, CDR2 SVGAGI. Trimming shortened V by 6 bases and J by 2 bases, and 16 bases separated the two germline ends. This CDR3 reads CASRPRGAANTEAFF. The CDR3 coding sequence is TGTGCCAGCAGGCCCCGGGGGGCAGCAAACACTGAAGCTTTCTTT.

This chain joins TRBV6-5 and TRBJ2-5; D may match TRBD1 or TRBD2 (6 bases each). This CDR3 contains 13 residues. V was clipped by 6 bases and J by 5 bases, with 13 bases between them. Germline-derived CDR1 and CDR2 are MNHEY and SVGAGI. CDR3 nucleotide sequence: TGTGCCAGCAGAAAGGGGGGAAGCGAGACCCAGTACTTC. This encodes CASRKGGSETQYF.

The chain combines TRBV7-9 with TRBJ1-2, with D possibly matching TRBD1 (6 bases). Germline V gene sequence: CDR1 SEHNR, CDR2 FQNEAQ (reference sequence). This CDR3 is built from 17 residues. V was cut by 1 base and J by 3 bases, with 18 bases left in between. This CDR3 reads CASSLGLTIQGDYGYTF. CDR3 nucleotide sequence: TGTGCCAGCAGCTTAGGCCTCACTATACAGGGAGACTATGGCTACACCTTC.